This T cell receptor beta chain was documented in a study of blood T cell repertoires in COVID-19. Background on the study: COVID-19 samples from acute and convalescent phases originated in the United States, Italy and Spain. T cells, B-cell-depleted T cells, or PBMCs supplied cDNA or gDNA.

The length of the CDR3 is 15 residues. Germline assignment: CDR1 SGHAT and CDR2 FQNNGV. The junction had 7 bases not matched to a gene; V was cut back by 7 bases and J by 2 bases. As originally analysed: Reference gene primer amplification yielded estimated nucleated cell counts. Only in-frame clones appear in the TCRdb table, and some are missing; sequencing was by immunoSEQ multiplex PCR. V and J calls and clone size follow that table, whereas D and trimming were derived from the DNA. The sample lists over 25,000 clones, more than 65% occurring once. Sequences were obtained from peripheral blood. This receptor was obtained from a human donor in a cohort sampled during active COVID-19. This chain joins TRBV11-2 and TRBJ2-1; 8 bases agree with TRBD1. CDR3 bases: TGTGCCAGCACCTGGCGGACAGGGACCTACAATGAGCAGTTCTTC. This sequence encodes CASTWRTGTYNEQFF.